The source of this T cell receptor beta chain is a study of T cell repertoires in cytomegalovirus infection. The study's findings and limits: Clonotypes of TCR beta that were HLA-C-restricted and CMV-specific dominated the ex vivo response.

V was clipped by 7 bases and J by 3 bases, with 4 bases between them. The germline CDR1 and CDR2 sequences are LNHDA and SQIVND (reference sequence). The CDR3 contains 12 residues. TCRdb passed the reads through MiXCR, listing each CDR3 protein once. The table shows roughly 230,000 distinct CDR3 sequences, with 15% to 20% occurring only once. Comment on this clonotype: No antigen is known for it.

Sequencing was performed on CD8+ T cells from PBMCs. The clonotype originates from a human donor in good health (CMV status not recorded). Some clones in this sample may be carry-over from other donors' samples. V usage is TRBV19 and J usage is TRBJ2-6, with D hard to call. As DNA, the CDR3 is TGTGCCAGTACTAATGGGGCCAACGTCCTGACTTTC. This codes for CASTNGANVLTF.